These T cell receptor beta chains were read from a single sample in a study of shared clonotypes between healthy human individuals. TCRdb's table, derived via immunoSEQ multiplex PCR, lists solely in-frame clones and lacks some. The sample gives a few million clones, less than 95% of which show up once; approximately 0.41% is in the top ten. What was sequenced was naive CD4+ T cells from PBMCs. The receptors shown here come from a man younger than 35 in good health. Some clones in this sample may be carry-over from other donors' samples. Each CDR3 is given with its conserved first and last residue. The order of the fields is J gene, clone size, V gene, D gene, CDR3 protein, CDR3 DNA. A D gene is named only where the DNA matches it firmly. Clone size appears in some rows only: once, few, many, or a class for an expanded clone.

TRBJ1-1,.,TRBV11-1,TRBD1,CASSPSFWRQGARGTEAFF,TGTGCCAGCAGCCCGTCTTTCTGGCGTCAGGGGGCGCGGGGCACTGAAGCTTTCTTT
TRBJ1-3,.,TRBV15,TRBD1,CATSGNRGPSGNTIYF,TGTGCCACCAGCGGGAACAGGGGGCCCTCTGGAAACACCATATATTTT
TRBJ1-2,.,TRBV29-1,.,CSVDVRGNYGYTF,TGCAGCGTTGACGTCCGAGGTAACTATGGCTACACCTTC
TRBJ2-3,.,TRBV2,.,CASSEARRWDTQYF,TGTGCCAGCAGTGAAGCACGACGATGGGATACGCAGTATTTT
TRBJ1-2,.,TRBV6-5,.,CASSYSGSLYTF,TGTGCCAGCAGTTACTCGGGCAGCCTTTACACCTTC
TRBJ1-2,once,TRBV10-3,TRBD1,CAISEIQGIYTF,TGTGCCATCAGTGAGATACAGGGGATCTACACCTTC
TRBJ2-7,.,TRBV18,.,CASSPRTVYEQYF,TGTGCCAGCTCACCCAGAACAGTGTACGAGCAGTACTTC
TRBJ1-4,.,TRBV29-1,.,CSVEDPWSGEKLFF,TGCAGCGTTGAAGATCCATGGAGTGGTGAAAAACTGTTTTTT
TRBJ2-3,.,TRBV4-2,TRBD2,CASSQVLAEGPDTQYF,TGTGCCAGCAGCCAAGTCCTAGCGGAAGGGCCAGATACGCAGTATTTT
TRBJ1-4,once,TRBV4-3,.,CASSQGRGGNEKLFF,TGCGCCAGCAGCCAAGGGCGGGGGGGGAATGAAAAACTGTTTTTT
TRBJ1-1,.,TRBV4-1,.,CASSPRGNGETEAFF,TGCGCCAGCAGCCCTAGGGGGAACGGGGAGACTGAAGCTTTCTTT
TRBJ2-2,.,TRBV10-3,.,CATRPTANTGELFF,TGTGCCACCCGACCAACCGCGAACACCGGGGAGCTGTTTTTT
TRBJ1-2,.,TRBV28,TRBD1,CASSLSGGRGYTF,TGTGCCAGCAGTTTATCAGGGGGGAGAGGCTACACCTTC
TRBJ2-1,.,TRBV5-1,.,CASSSYANEQFF,TGCGCCAGCAGCTCCTATGCCAATGAGCAGTTCTTC
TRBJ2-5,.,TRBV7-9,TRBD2,CASGSGSSSQYF,TGTGCCAGCGGTAGCGGGAGTAGCTCCCAGTACTTC
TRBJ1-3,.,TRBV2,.,CASSEEHQGLSGNTIYF,TGTGCCAGCAGTGAAGAACATCAAGGACTTTCTGGAAACACCATATATTTT
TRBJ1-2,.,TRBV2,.,CASSSGLQIGYTF,TGTGCCAGCAGTTCGGGTCTCCAGATTGGCTACACCTTC
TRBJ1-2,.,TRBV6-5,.,CASSYSTVGGYTF,TGTGCCAGCAGTTACTCGACCGTGGGCGGCTACACCTTC
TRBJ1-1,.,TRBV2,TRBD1,CARGRTGLTEAFF,TGTGCCAGGGGGAGGACAGGGCTGACTGAAGCTTTCTTT
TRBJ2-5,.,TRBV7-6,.,CASSLGNYQETQYF,TGTGCCAGCAGCTTAGGCAATTACCAAGAGACCCAGTACTTC
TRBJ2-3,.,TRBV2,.,CALPGGLITDTQYF,TGTGCCCTCCCCGGGGGATTGATCACAGATACGCAGTATTTT
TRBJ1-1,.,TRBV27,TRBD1,CASSLLRTGGLVTEAFF,TGTGCCAGCAGTTTATTAAGGACAGGGGGCTTGGTCACTGAAGCTTTCTTT
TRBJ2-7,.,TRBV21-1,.,CASSKIGSGCYEQYF,TGTGCCAGCAGCAAAATTGGTTCAGGGTGCTACGAGCAGTACTTC
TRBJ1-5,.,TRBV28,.,CASSSPAKGNQPQHF,TGTGCCAGCAGCTCACCCGCCAAGGGCAATCAGCCCCAGCATTTT
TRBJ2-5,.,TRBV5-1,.,CASSLEGEETQYF,TGCGCCAGCAGCTTGGAGGGAGAAGAGACCCAGTACTTC
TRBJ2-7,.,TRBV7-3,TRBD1,CASSSTGASYEQYF,TGTGCCAGCAGCTCGACAGGGGCGAGTTACGAGCAGTACTTC
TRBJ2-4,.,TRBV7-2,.,CASSLESGTQAKNIQYF,TGTGCCAGCAGCTTAGAGTCGGGGACACAAGCCAAAAACATTCAGTACTTC
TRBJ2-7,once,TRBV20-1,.,CSARGFYEQYF,TGCAGTGCTAGAGGTTTCTACGAGCAGTACTTC
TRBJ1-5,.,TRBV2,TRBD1,CASNQGVGQPQHF,TGTGCCAGCAATCAGGGGGTCGGACAGCCCCAGCATTTT
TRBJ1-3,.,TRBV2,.,CASSELAPGSGNTIYF,TGTGCCAGCAGTGAATTAGCTCCAGGGTCTGGAAACACCATATATTTT
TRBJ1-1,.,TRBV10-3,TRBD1,CAINNRGVDEAFF,TGTGCCATCAACAACAGGGGTGTTGATGAAGCTTTCTTT
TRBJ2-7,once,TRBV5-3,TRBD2,CARSWGCGREYEQYF,TGTGCCAGAAGCTGGGGGTGCGGGCGGGAGTACGAGCAGTACTTC
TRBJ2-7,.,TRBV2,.,CASSEVRRAAYEQYF,TGTGCCAGCAGTGAGGTGAGGCGGGCCGCCTACGAGCAGTACTTC
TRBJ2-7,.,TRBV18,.,CASSPRASPRNEQYF,TGTGCCAGCTCACCCCGGGCCTCCCCACGGAACGAGCAGTACTTC
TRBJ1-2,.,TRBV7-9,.,CASSYRGPWGYTF,TGTGCCAGCAGCTATCGGGGCCCTTGGGGCTACACCTTC
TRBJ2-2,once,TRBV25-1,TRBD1,CASTDGQGAGELFF,TGTGCCAGCACCGACGGACAGGGGGCCGGGGAGCTGTTTTTT
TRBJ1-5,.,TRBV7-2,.,CASSLGGTQPQHF,TGTGCCAGCAGCTTGGGTGGAACGCAGCCCCAGCATTTT
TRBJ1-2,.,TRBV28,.,CASSLNRERYGYTF,TGTGCCAGCAGTTTAAACAGGGAGAGGTATGGCTACACCTTC
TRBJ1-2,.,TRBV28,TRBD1,CASSKDRGNYGYTF,TGTGCCAGCAGTAAAGACAGGGGTAACTATGGCTACACCTTC
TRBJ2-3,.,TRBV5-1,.,CASTSWTSTDTQYF,TGCGCCAGCACCTCTTGGACTAGCACAGATACGCAGTATTTT
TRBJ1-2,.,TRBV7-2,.,CASSLVVGGYTF,TGTGCCAGCAGCTTAGTAGTCGGTGGCTACACCTTC
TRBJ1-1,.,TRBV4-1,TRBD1,CASSPGPLARGPLNTEAFF,TGCGCCAGCAGCCCAGGACCGTTGGCCAGGGGGCCTCTGAACACTGAAGCTTTCTTT